This TCR beta chain derives from a study of blood T cell repertoires in COVID-19. Trimming left V 2 bases short and J 5 bases short, with 18 bases between. The CDR3 runs to 16 residues. CDR1 and CDR2 (germline): SGDLS, YYNGEE. Produced via immunoSEQ multiplex PCR; TCRdb's table is partial and in-frame only. The sample yields about 78,000 clones, roughly 89% seen once. V is TRBV9 and J is TRBJ2-3; tentatively, D is TRBD2 (6 bases). Sequenced input: peripheral blood. This clonotype was sampled from a woman over 75 with active or convalescent COVID-19. The CDR3 region is CASSVDQGAGGDTQYF. In DNA, the CDR3 is TGTGCCAGCAGCGTCGACCAGGGAGCGGGCGGAGATACGCAGTATTTT. Looking up the rest from reference TRBV9 and TRBJ2-3 gives the full variable domain: DSGVTQTPKHLITATGQRVTLRCSPRSGDLSVYWYQQSLDQGLQFLIQYYNGEERAKGNILERFSAQQFPDLHSELNLSSLELGDSALYFCASSVDQGAGGDTQYFGPGTRLTVL.